This entry lists 8 T cell receptor beta chains sequenced from one sample in a study of cytomegalovirus exposure and HLA in healthy donors. PCR primers comprised 60 Vbeta and 13 Jbeta primers. Here immunoSEQ multiplex PCR was the method, and the copy in TCRdb shows in-frame clones only, minus some. Among around 58,000 clones listed, under 80% were seen once. Material for sequencing was PBMCs. The receptor source for this set is a male donor in good health and CMV-seropositive.

This chain connects TRBV4-2 to TRBJ2-5; 12 positions match TRBD2. The CDR3 consists of 14 residues. With 2 bases clipped from V and 5 bases from J, the junction kept 0 bases outside the gene matches. Per the germline V gene, CDR1 is LGHNA and CDR2 is YNFKEQ. CDR3 bases: TGTGCCAGCAGCCAACTAGCGGGGGGGGAGACCCAGTACTTC. This translates into CASSQLAGGETQYF.

DNA for the CDR3: TGTGCCAGCAGCCTTAAAAGAGGAGGGTCGGCTTTCTTT. Amino acids: CASSLKRGGSAFF. The chain recombines TRBV7-3 with TRBJ1-1; no clear D. In germline, CDR1 is SGHTA, CDR2 FQGTGA. CDR3 length: 13 residues. V was pared by 5 bases and J by 11 bases, with 18 bases between.

The sample holds a few counts of this clone. The chain couples TRBV9 to TRBJ2-3; 15 bases align to TRBD2. Germline V gives CDR1 SGDLS, CDR2 YYNGEE. The CDR3 totals 17 residues. V trimming: 2 bases; J trimming: 3 bases; junction bases outside the gene matches: 4. The CDR3 nucleotides read TGTGCCAGCAGCGTCCAGGGACTAGCGGGGGGAACAGATACGCAGTATTTT. It translates to CASSVQGLAGGTDTQYF.

The chain recombines TRBV5-1 with TRBJ2-7; TRBD1 aligns across 8 bases. The CDR3 sequence is 16 residues long. Germline CDR1 is SGHRS and CDR2 is YFSETQ. The V segment lost 1 base and the J segment 6 bases; nucleotides outside the gene matches: 12. CDR3 in amino acids: CASSLWARQGLTEQYF. CDR3 coding DNA: TGCGCCAGCAGCTTGTGGGCCCGACAGGGGTTGACCGAGCAGTACTTC.

V gene TRBV6-5 combines with J gene TRBJ1-6, with 12 positions matching TRBD1. This CDR3 spans 15 amino acids. V lost 6 bases and J lost 6; bases outside the gene matches: 3. Germline V CDR1 and CDR2: MNHEY, SVGAGI. Here the CDR3 reads CASRGQGAFNSPLHF. In nucleotides, the CDR3 is TGTGCCAGCAGGGGACAGGGGGCTTTTAATTCACCCCTCCACTTT.

This rearrangement joins TRBV28 to TRBJ1-6, with D perhaps TRBD1 (5 bases). V was clipped by 6 bases and J by 3 bases, with 15 bases between them. The CDR3 consists of 16 residues. Germline CDR1 and CDR2: MDHEN and SYDVKM. CDR3 sequence reads: CASRPDSPDYNSPLHF. The CDR3 bases are TGTGCCAGCAGGCCAGACAGCCCGGACTATAATTCACCCCTCCACTTT.

To note about this clone: Germline and junction disagree at one end, which may indicate a read error. Other DNA sequences in this specimen translate into the identical CDR3. This chain connects TRBV5-1 to TRBJ1-2; no reliable D call. Germline CDR1 and CDR2: SGHRS and YFSETQ. CDR3 length: 15 amino acids. The CDR3 DNA is TGCGCCAGTAGCTTGGCGGCGGATCTTAACTATGGCTACACCTTC. Its translation: CASSLAADLNYGYTF.

This clone was picked up a small number of times. This chain joins TRBV6-8 and TRBJ1-1; a weak D match, TRBD1 (5 bases). Germline V CDR1 and CDR2: MNHGY, SAAAGT. This CDR3 region has 15 residues. Trimming pared 4 bases from V and 3 bases from J, leaving 15 bases between. Written as DNA, the CDR3 is TGTGCCAGCAGTTCTCCTAGGACAAAACACACTGAAGCTTTCTTT. This codes for CASSSPRTKHTEAFF.